What follows describes a single TCR beta chain. What it binds is unknown. This CDR3 has 16 residues. Germline CDR1 SGHVS, CDR2 FQNEAQ. V was pared by 2 bases and J by 3 bases, with 8 bases of the junction left unmatched. Constant-segment primers and 5'RACE yielded cDNA libraries for TCR alpha and TCR beta, each carrying sample barcodes and UMIs. MiXCR, run by TCRdb on the 5' RACE reads, gives a single entry per CDR3 protein. This table has 100,000 to 150,000 distinct CDR3 sequences, about a sixth appearing once. These data originate in a study of T-cell memory formation after mild COVID-19. General study findings and limits: Memory cells collected pre-infection included some clones that later responded, suggesting cross-reactive memory joined. Clones shrinking between day 15 and 85 showed a balanced CD4/CD8 split, and those that grew later tilted toward CD4+. Contracting CD4+ clones sat mainly in CM and EM; CD8+ in EMRA.

The V gene is TRBV7-8, the J gene TRBJ1-1; 8 nucleotides line up with TRBD1. The sequence derives from a young man who had mild COVID-19 (a few samples of this study predate the infection). Cell type and time point are not known. The sequenced sample consisted of PBMCs or a T cell subset sorted from them (not recorded which). The CDR3 DNA sequence: TGTGCCAGCAGCTTAACTCGGACAGGGTTTCACACTGAAGCTTTCTTT. It yields the protein CASSLTRTGFHTEAFF.